The entry below describes one TCR beta chain. These data belong to a study of blood T cell repertoires in COVID-19. Study-level background: The origin of the acute and convalescent COVID-19 samples was the United States, Italy and Spain. Sources were T cells, B-cell-depleted T cells, or PBMCs; the material itself was cDNA or gDNA.

Between the trimmed V and J ends, which lost 0 bases and 4 bases, there was a span of 7 bases. Looked up from germline, CDR1 is SNHLY and CDR2 is FYNNEI. CDR3 length: 13 amino acids. Study processing details: The authors estimated nucleated cell counts from reference gene primer amplification. The table came from immunoSEQ multiplex PCR; TCRdb's copy has only in-frame clones and leaves some out. V and J calls plus clone size are reproduced from that table; the DNA served to infer D and trimming. The table has around 94,000 clones, 85% seen once. The sequence derives from a man in his forties or fifties with acute or convalescent COVID-19. The chain couples TRBV2 to TRBJ2-7; D remains ambiguous. The sequenced material came from peripheral blood. CDR3 protein: CASSEAFRYEQYF. DNA of the CDR3: TGTGCCAGCAGTGAAGCATTCAGATACGAGCAGTACTTC. Based on the CDR3 plus reference TRBV2 and TRBJ2-7, the full variable domain is EPEVTQTPSHQVTQMGQEVILRCVPISNHLYFYWYRQILGQKVEFLVSFYNNEISEKSEIFDDQFSVERPDGSNFTLKIRSTKLEDSAMYFCASSEAFRYEQYFGPGTRLTVT.